This entry lists 24 T cell receptor beta chains sequenced from one sample in a study of T cell responses to AZD1222 COVID-19 vaccine. Data came from immunoSEQ multiplex PCR; TCRdb stores just in-frame clones and leaves some out. The sample consists of roughly 190,000 clones, more than 80% of them appearing once. The input for sequencing was peripheral blood, taken 28 days after the second dose of the MenACWY control vaccine. These receptors all stem from an adult who received the MenACWY meningococcal vaccine as a control.

This clone appeared once. The J gene is TRBJ1-5, the V gene TRBV16, with D maybe TRBD1 (5 bases). The CDR3 runs to 19 residues. The germline V gene encodes CDR1 KGHSY and CDR2 FQNENV. V lost 2 bases, J lost 0 bases, and 20 bases lay in between. The CDR3 DNA follows: TGTGCCAGCAGCCAACACTTAAAAACCGGGACTGATAGCAATCAGCCCCAGCATTTT. Its protein is CASSQHLKTGTDSNQPQHF.

The J gene is TRBJ1-4, the V gene TRBV29-1, with TRBD1 as a possible D gene (5 bases). V lost 4 bases and J lost 4, with 16 bases in between. Germline CDR1 and CDR2: SQVTM and ANQGSEA. This CDR3 region has 15 residues. This CDR3 reads CSVVGTRGFNEKLFF. Here the CDR3 DNA reads TGCAGCGTTGTCGGTACCCGGGGGTTTAATGAAAAACTGTTTTTT.

V is TRBV6-5 and J is TRBJ2-1, with D tentatively TRBD1 (6 bases). CDR3 length: 16 residues. Per the germline V gene, CDR1 is MNHEY and CDR2 is SVGAGI. The V end lost 1 base, the J end lost 8 bases, and 18 bases lay between the germline ends. The CDR3: CASSYYGQSPVDEQFF. In DNA form, the CDR3 reads TGTGCCAGCAGTTACTATGGACAGTCTCCGGTCGATGAGCAGTTCTTC.

The genes are TRBV6-5 and TRBJ1-1; D unclear. V was clipped by 4 bases and J by 6 bases, with 18 bases between them. Germline V gene data show CDR1 as MNHEY and CDR2 as SVGAGI. The CDR3 spans 15 residues. The CDR3 is CASSSPGSLKAEAFF. CDR3 coding DNA: TGTGCCAGCAGTTCGCCGGGGTCCCTCAAGGCTGAAGCTTTCTTT.

V gene TRBV15 combines with J gene TRBJ2-1; D might be TRBD2 (5 bases). V shed 1 base and J shed 9 bases, with 16 bases lying between them. Germline-derived CDR1 and CDR2 are LNHNV and YYDKDF (reference sequence). This CDR3 spans 15 amino acids. This CDR3 is CATSRGASWVGEQFF. Here the CDR3 DNA reads TGTGCCACCAGCAGAGGGGCTAGCTGGGTCGGTGAGCAGTTCTTC.

The V and J genes are TRBV6-5 and TRBJ2-7, with 12 bases lining up with TRBD2. Germline V CDR1 and CDR2: MNHEY, SVGAGI. This CDR3 contains 14 residues. Germline trimming cut 7 bases from V and 2 bases from J; bases unmatched to any gene: 3. The CDR3 is CASKLAGGTYEQYF. The CDR3 DNA reads TGTGCCAGCAAACTAGCGGGAGGAACCTACGAGCAGTACTTC.

V gene TRBV5-1 combines with J gene TRBJ1-3; perhaps TRBD1 as D (6 bases). Germline V gene data show CDR1 as SGHRS and CDR2 as YFSETQ. Between the trimmed V and J ends, which lost 6 bases and 2 bases, there was a span of 9 bases. The CDR3 is 13 residues long. The CDR3 reads CASTPGAGNTIYF. The CDR3 DNA is TGCGCCAGCACGCCAGGGGCTGGAAACACCATATATTTT.

This chain connects TRBV5-4 to TRBJ2-7; 9 bases agree with TRBD2. J was trimmed by 0 bases and V by 7 bases; bases with no gene match: 14. The germline V gene encodes CDR1 SGHNT and CDR2 YYREEE (reference sequence). The CDR3 is 17 residues long. CDR3 loop: CASQGWASGTGSYEQYF. The CDR3 nucleotides read TGTGCCAGCCAAGGCTGGGCTAGCGGGACGGGCTCCTACGAGCAGTACTTC.

Here the CDR3 DNA reads TGTGCCAGCAATTCGGACCGGGCCCGCAATCAGCCCCAGCATTTT. Residues: CASNSDRARNQPQHF. V and J are TRBV28 and TRBJ1-5; D uncertain. The germline CDR1 and CDR2 sequences are MDHEN and SYDVKM. The CDR3 has 15 residues. With 7 bases removed from V and 2 bases from J, the gap between germline ends came to 15 bases.

The V call is TRBV5-1, the J call TRBJ2-1; 9 positions agree with TRBD2. In germline, CDR1 is SGHRS, CDR2 YFSETQ. There are 15 residues in the CDR3. V shed 4 bases, J shed 3 bases, and the junction held 5 bases outside the gene matches. The CDR3 sequence is CASSLAGSHYNEQFF. CDR3 DNA: TGCGCCAGCAGCCTAGCGGGGAGTCACTACAATGAGCAGTTCTTC. The full variable domain, completed using reference TRBV5-1 and TRBJ2-1, is KAGVTQTPRYLIKTRGQQVTLSCSPISGHRSVSWYQQTPGQGLQFLFEYFSETQRNKGNFPGRFSGRQFSNSRSEMNVSTLELGDSALYLCASSLAGSHYNEQFFGPGTRLTVL.

The chain recombines TRBV29-1 with TRBJ1-2, with 8 bases fitting TRBD1. This CDR3 has 14 residues. CDR1 is SQVTM and CDR2 is ANQGSEA in the germline V gene. Trimming took 1 base from V and 3 from J; bases not matched to a gene: 4. The CDR3 loop is CSVEGRGRDYGYTF. DNA of the CDR3: TGCAGCGTTGAAGGCAGGGGGCGCGACTATGGCTACACCTTC.

CDR3 in amino acids: CASSRDRGSNQPQHF. The CDR3, as DNA: TGTGCCAGCAGTAGAGACAGGGGCAGCAATCAGCCCCAGCATTTT. V and J are TRBV6-5 and TRBJ1-5; 8 bases match TRBD1. V gave up 5 bases and J gave up 1 base; unmatched junction bases: 4. The germline V gene encodes CDR1 MNHEY and CDR2 SVGAGI. The CDR3 runs 15 residues.

CDR3 region: CATRGQENQPQHF. CDR3 nucleotide sequence: TGTGCCACCAGGGGACAGGAGAATCAGCCCCAGCATTTT. J is TRBJ1-5 and V is TRBV10-3; 8 nucleotides agree with TRBD1. Trimming removed 10 bases from V and 4 bases from J; junction bases left unmatched: 6. The CDR3 has 13 residues. Germline CDR1 is ENHRY and CDR2 is SYGVKD.

This clone was recorded a few times. A far larger clone is one nucleotide away, so this likely arose from a read error. Other DNA sequences in this sample translate to the same CDR3. This chain uses TRBV28 with TRBJ1-1, with TRBD1 matching 8 bases. Germline trimming cut 6 bases from V and 4 bases from J; bases unmatched to any gene: 4. Germline loops: CDR1 MDHEN, CDR2 SYDVKM. The length of the CDR3 is 13 residues. This CDR3 is CASRLTGGTEAFF. Written as DNA, the CDR3 is TGTGCCAGCAGGCTCACAGGGGGCACTGAAGCTTTCTTT.

The CDR3 coding sequence is TGTGCCAGCAGCCCCGAGGCATCATACAATGAGCAGTTCTTC. Encoded protein: CASSPEASYNEQFF. The chain uses TRBV7-3 and TRBJ2-1, with D unclear. V lost 5 bases to trimming and J lost 4 bases, with 12 bases between them. CDR3 length equals 14 residues. Per the germline V gene, CDR1 is SGHTA and CDR2 is FQGTGA.

The chain couples TRBV12-5 to TRBJ2-7; D possibly uses TRBD1 or TRBD2 (5 bases each). CDR3 length: 14 amino acids. Germline V gene sequence: CDR1 LGHNT, CDR2 FRNRAP. V lost 6 bases and J lost 0, with 12 bases in between. The CDR3 here is CASGRDADSYEQYF. The CDR3 nucleotides are TGTGCTAGTGGCAGGGACGCGGACTCCTACGAGCAGTACTTC.

This clone was seen just once. This chain connects TRBV7-3 to TRBJ2-3, with D perhaps TRBD2 (6 bases). The CDR3 sequence is 16 residues long. CDR1 and CDR2 (germline): SGHTA, FQGTGA. V lost 3 bases, J lost 6 bases, and 19 bases lay in between. The CDR3 loop reads CASSLRPGLFFDTQYF. DNA of the CDR3: TGTGCCAGCAGCTTGAGGCCGGGACTTTTCTTTGATACGCAGTATTTT.

The chain employs TRBV6-1 and TRBJ1-4, with D perhaps TRBD1 (5 bases). The CDR3 contains 13 residues. Between the trimmed V and J ends, which lost 3 bases and 12 bases, there was a span of 14 bases. From germline, CDR1 is MNHNS and CDR2 SASEGT. The CDR3 reads CASSESGKGQLFF. The CDR3 nucleotides are TGTGCCAGCAGTGAGTCTGGCAAGGGGCAACTGTTTTTT.

The chain uses TRBV19 and TRBJ1-6; TRBD1 matches at 7 bases. The CDR3 covers 15 residues. Unmatched junction bases numbered 8, after V lost 1 base and J lost 11 bases. The germline V gene has CDR1 LNHDA and CDR2 SQIVND (reference sequence). CDR3 nucleotides: TGTGCCAGTAGTATAGGGGGCGCACAGGGGCCACCCCTCCACTTT. It encodes CASSIGGAQGPPLHF.

This sequence joins TRBV14 and TRBJ1-5; D unclear. V lost 0 bases to trimming and J lost 7 bases, with 7 bases between them. This CDR3 is built from 13 residues. The V gene's germline CDR1 is SGHDN and CDR2 FVKESK. DNA of the CDR3: TGTGCCAGCAGCCAAGATCTCATACAGCCCCAGCATTTT. This sequence encodes CASSQDLIQPQHF.

The chain links TRBV7-3 to TRBJ1-2; D is perhaps TRBD1 (5 bases). The CDR3 has 15 residues. Germline V gene sequence: CDR1 SGHTA, CDR2 FQGTGA. The V gene lost 5 bases and the J gene lost 0 bases, with 13 bases spanning the gap. CDR3 in amino acids: CASSPGAGSNYGYTF. The CDR3 nucleotides are TGTGCCAGCAGCCCCGGGGCAGGGTCTAACTATGGCTACACCTTC.

The chain is built from TRBV16 and TRBJ1-6; no definite D call. V dropped 3 bases and J dropped 5 bases, with 11 bases sitting between them. The CDR3 length is 15 residues. Germline lookup yields CDR1 KGHSY and CDR2 FQNENV. CDR3 region: CASSHEDPNNSPLHF. The CDR3 DNA reads TGTGCCAGCAGCCATGAAGACCCCAATAATTCACCCCTCCACTTT.

This chain connects TRBV28 to TRBJ1-1; D gene ambiguous. With 3 bases removed from V and 5 bases from J, the gap between germline ends came to 7 bases. CDR3 length equals 12 residues. Germline values: CDR1 MDHEN, CDR2 SYDVKM. CDR3 sequence (DNA): TGTGCCAGCAGTTTGATACGAACTGAAGCTTTCTTT. Translation gives CASSLIRTEAFF.

V usage is TRBV9 and J usage is TRBJ1-1; D uncertain. Germline-derived CDR1 and CDR2 are SGDLS and YYNGEE. With 0 bases removed from V and 0 bases from J, the gap between germline ends came to 9 bases. The CDR3 has 15 amino acids. CDR3 DNA: TGTGCCAGCAGCGTAGTGGCAGATATGAACACTGAAGCTTTCTTT. Translated: CASSVVADMNTEAFF.